This TCR beta chain stems from a study of human T cells and chemical hapten exposure. On the study more broadly: Throughout a study of roughly 25 weeks, patients underwent weekly scalp administration of diphenylcyclopropenone doses.

Trimming cost V 5 bases and J 2 bases; bases outside gene matches: 20. This CDR3 contains 19 residues. As the library was built, unique molecular identifiers were attached to individual cDNA molecules. TCRdb independently ran MiXCR on the RACE reads; one entry per CDR3 protein. Of 350,000 or so distinct CDR3 sequences in the sample, roughly 6.9% are singletons; the top ten hold around 8.2%. Many counts were recorded for this clonotype. The sample's time point: patch test 1, 2 weeks after DPC sensitization. This sample's treatment: therapeutic diphenylcyclopropenone sensitization with weekly scalp DPC.

This receptor was identified in a woman younger than 30 with alopecia areata. Some clones in this sample may be carry-over from other donors' samples. This chain links TRBV12-3 or TRBV12-4 with TRBJ2-5; 7 nucleotides match TRBD1. The sample was whole blood, taken in connection with sensitization to the hapten diphenylcyclopropenone (DPC). CDR3 sequence: CASSLRLTRTGRVQETQYF. The CDR3 nucleotides are TGTGCCAGCAGTCTCAGATTAACACGGACAGGACGAGTACAAGAGACCCAGTACTTC.